This T cell receptor beta chain was retrieved from a study of tumor-infiltrating lymphocytes in primary liver carcinoma. Per the germline V gene, CDR1 is SGHVS and CDR2 is FQNEAQ. V shed 5 bases, J shed 2 bases, and the junction held 10 bases outside the gene matches. The CDR3 contains 17 residues. Out of unsorted whole blood came the blood RNA, and germline DNA was extracted as well. A primer in the constant region served to generate TCR beta cDNA from roughly 450 ng of total RNA. Three-round nested multiplex PCR performed with slightly modified ARM-PCR produced the TCR beta libraries. The opening two PCR rounds, around 11 cycles each, paired TRBV1-TRBV30 forward primers with a C-beta reverse primer. TCRdb re-analysed the multiplex PCR reads in MiXCR, keeping a single row per CDR3 protein. The table has fewer than 350,000 distinct CDR3 sequences, 50% to 70% seen once.

The receptor was derived from a middle-aged man with primary liver carcinoma and hepatitis B virus infection. This rearrangement joins TRBV7-8 to TRBJ2-7; 12 bases match TRBD2. The source material was peripheral blood. CDR3 protein: CASSPRTSGRPTYEQYF. CDR3 coding DNA: TGTGCCAGCAGCCCCCGTACTAGCGGGAGGCCAACCTACGAGCAGTACTTC.